This entry describes one TCR beta chain. The sample originates from a study of blood T cell repertoires in COVID-19. This CDR3 has 14 amino acids. Germline values: CDR1 MNHNS, CDR2 SASEGT. V lost 2 bases, J lost 2 bases, and 8 bases lay in between. Generated by immunoSEQ multiplex PCR, the TCRdb table keeps only in-frame clones and is missing some. Among over 450,000 clones, about 89% were seen once, and the ten largest hold 7.8%. The chain couples TRBV6-1 to TRBJ2-3; D possibly corresponds to TRBD1 (5 bases). The sequence came from a woman between 45 and 60 years old with COVID-19, enrolled during active disease. Sequences were obtained from peripheral blood. As DNA, the CDR3 is TGTGCCAGCAGTGAAAGGACAAACACAGATACGCAGTATTTT. Amino acids: CASSERTNTDTQYF.